A single sample gave rise to the 9 T cell receptor beta chains below, sequenced in a study of shared clonotypes between healthy human individuals. The method was immunoSEQ multiplex PCR; TCRdb's version includes in-frame clones alone and lacks a portion of them. The sample shows 2.3 million or so clones, over 85% of them seen only once. The material sequenced was naive CD4+ T cells from PBMCs. Subset denoted: CD45RA+ positively selected. These receptors were taken from a man between 18 and 35 years old in good health. Some clones in this sample may be carry-over from other donors' samples.

This chain uses TRBV27 with TRBJ2-5; TRBD2 is a possible D gene (5 bases). Trimming cost V 2 bases and J 7 bases, with 17 bases left between them. Per the germline V gene, CDR1 is MNHEY and CDR2 is SMNVEV (reference sequence). CDR3 length: 15 amino acids. The CDR3 spells CASSLMDWNRGTQYF. CDR3 nucleotides: TGTGCCAGCAGTTTAATGGACTGGAACCGGGGGACCCAGTACTTC.

The chain carries TRBV6-5 and TRBJ2-3, with D unclear. The CDR3 contains 13 residues. From germline, CDR1 is MNHEY and CDR2 SVGAGI. The ends were cut back, 2 bases at V and 3 bases at J, with 6 bases in the middle. The CDR3 reads CASSYGWTDTQYF. In DNA form, the CDR3 reads TGTGCCAGCAGTTACGGGTGGACAGATACGCAGTATTTT.

With respect to this clone: Other DNA sequences in the sample encode the same CDR3. The chain has TRBV20-1 and TRBJ2-1; D gene uncertain. Trimming shortened V by 5 bases and J by 8 bases, and 10 bases separated the two germline ends. Germline loops: CDR1 DFQATT, CDR2 SNEGSKA (reference sequence). This CDR3 spans 11 amino acids. As DNA, the CDR3 is TGCAGTGCTGGCAGAAGGGATGAGCAGTTCTTC. Encoded protein: CSAGRRDEQFF.

The chain is built from TRBV19 and TRBJ2-1; 7 nucleotides agree with TRBD1. Per the germline V gene, CDR1 is LNHDA and CDR2 is SQIVND (reference sequence). The ends lost 5 bases at V and 4 bases at J; junction bases unmatched: 5. This CDR3 contains 14 residues. This CDR3 is CASSLQGSYNEQFF. DNA of the CDR3: TGTGCCAGTAGTCTACAGGGGTCATACAATGAGCAGTTCTTC.

The chain joins TRBV23-1 to TRBJ2-7; D might be TRBD2 (5 bases). TRBV23-1 is given ORF status, its function remaining uncertain. Trimming pared 1 base from V and 2 bases from J, leaving 6 bases between. CDR3 length equals 13 residues. As DNA, the CDR3 is TGCGCCAGCAGTCAATGGCGGGCCTACGAGCAGTACTTC. Translated: CASSQWRAYEQYF.

CDR3 nucleotides: TGCGCCAGCAGCTTGGCTCCGGGTACCGATGAAGCTTTCTTT. It encodes CASSLAPGTDEAFF. The chain carries TRBV5-1 and TRBJ1-1; D not certain. Germline CDR1 SGHRS, CDR2 YFSETQ. The CDR3 covers 14 residues. Trimming stripped 0 bases from V and 7 bases from J, with 13 bases between.

V is TRBV18 and J is TRBJ2-1, with a tentative D call TRBD2 (5 bases). The germline V gene has CDR1 KGHSH and CDR2 LQKENI. CDR3 length equals 14 residues. The germline V and J ends were trimmed by 4 bases and 5 bases, with 12 bases remaining between them. The CDR3 coding sequence is TGTGCCAGCTCACGAAGGACGGAGGACAATGAGCAGTTCTTC. It yields the protein CASSRRTEDNEQFF.

The chain combines TRBV2 with TRBJ1-2, with a tentative D call TRBD1 (6 bases). CDR1 is SNHLY and CDR2 is FYNNEI in the germline V gene. This CDR3 has 13 residues. Between the trimmed V and J ends, which lost 5 bases and 1 base, there was a span of 8 bases. The CDR3 region is CASSTGINYGYTF. The CDR3 DNA sequence: TGTGCCAGCAGTACAGGGATTAACTATGGCTACACCTTC.

The chain couples TRBV28 to TRBJ2-1, with D possibly called TRBD1 or TRBD2 (5 bases each). Germline V lookup: CDR1 MDHEN, CDR2 SYDVKM. V was trimmed by 8 bases and J by 6 bases, leaving 23 bases between them. CDR3 size: 16 residues. The chain's CDR3 is CASGTPGRSPSNEQFF. The CDR3 nucleotides are TGTGCCAGCGGAACTCCGGGACGGTCGCCATCCAATGAGCAGTTCTTC.